This T cell receptor beta chain was recovered during a study of blood T cells in healthy people across ages. Findings and caveats of the study: Strong correlation was found linking TCR beta diversity to naive T cell percentage. It was held that the diversity estimates obtained from one million T cells were underestimates.

Note on this clonotype: Its antigen is unknown.

A sample-barcoded 5' primer and a J-beta primer mix were used in a second PCR of roughly 7 to 11 cycles. CDR3-containing paired-end reads numbering at least 3 million came from each sample. Each CDR3 protein is one row after TCRdb ran MiXCR on the 5' RACE reads. The sample lists over 1,200,000 distinct CDR3 sequences, approximately 59% occurring once. Germline CDR1 reads SGDLS; CDR2 reads YYNGEE. V lost 0 bases, J lost 4 bases, and 15 bases lay in between. The CDR3 spans 16 residues. V and J are TRBV9 and TRBJ2-3; TRBD2 is a possible D gene (6 bases). This clonotype was obtained from a man in his late teens or twenties in good health. Sequenced material: blood. CDR3 in amino acids: CASSVVSGGLADTQYF. The CDR3 DNA is TGTGCCAGCAGCGTAGTTTCAGGAGGGCTCGCAGATACGCAGTATTTT.